The entry below describes one T cell receptor (beta chain). Assay used: immunoSEQ multiplex PCR; TCRdb lists only in-frame clones, some missing. The sample has fewer than 1.8 million clones; 98% are singletons. This sample stems from a study of shared clonotypes between healthy human individuals. The CDR3 contains 14 residues. V lost 2 bases and J lost 3, with 9 bases in between. The germline V gene encodes CDR1 KGHSH and CDR2 LQKENI. Sequenced material: naive CD4+ T cells sorted from blood. Subset given: CD45RA+ positively selected. The clonotype comes from a man under 40 in good health. The chain uses TRBV18 and TRBJ2-3; the D is unclear. The DNA of the CDR3 is TGTGCCAGCTCACCAACGCGTAGGACAGATACGCAGTATTTT. Translation: CASSPTRRTDTQYF.